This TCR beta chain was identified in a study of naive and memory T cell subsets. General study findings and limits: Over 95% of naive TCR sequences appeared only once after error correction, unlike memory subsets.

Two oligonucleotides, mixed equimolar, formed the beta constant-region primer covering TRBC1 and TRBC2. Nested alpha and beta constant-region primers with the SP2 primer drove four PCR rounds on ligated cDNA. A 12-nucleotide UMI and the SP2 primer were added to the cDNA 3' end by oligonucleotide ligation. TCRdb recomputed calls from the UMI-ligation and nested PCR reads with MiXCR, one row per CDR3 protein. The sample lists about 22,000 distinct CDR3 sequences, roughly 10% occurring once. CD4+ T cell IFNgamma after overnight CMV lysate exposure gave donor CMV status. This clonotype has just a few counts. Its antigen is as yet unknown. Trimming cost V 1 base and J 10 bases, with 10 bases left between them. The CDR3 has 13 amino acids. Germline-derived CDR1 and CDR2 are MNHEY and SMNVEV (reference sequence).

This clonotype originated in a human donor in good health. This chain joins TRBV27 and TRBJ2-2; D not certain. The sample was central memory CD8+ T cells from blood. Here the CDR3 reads CASSLLGQQELFF. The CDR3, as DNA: TGTGCCAGCAGTTTATTAGGCCAGCAGGAGCTGTTTTTT.